This T cell receptor (beta chain) was captured in a study of blood T cell repertoires in COVID-19. CDR3 length equals 15 residues. With 1 base clipped from V and 6 bases from J, the junction kept 4 bases outside the gene matches. Germline V gene data show CDR1 as SGHVS and CDR2 as FNYEAQ. TCRdb keeps only in-frame clones here, not all; method: immunoSEQ multiplex PCR. The data hold about 100,000 clones, with 70% to 90% observed a single time. Sample: PBMCs or T cells enriched from blood (not recorded which). The clonotype comes from a woman aged 45 to 65 who had recovered from COVID-19. The chain employs TRBV7-6 and TRBJ1-2; TRBD1 matches at 11 bases. CDR3 sequence reads: CASSLGTGGRNGYTF. The CDR3 DNA reads as TGTGCCAGCAGCTTAGGGACAGGGGGCAGAAATGGCTACACCTTC. The complete variable domain, with remaining parts taken from reference TRBV7-6 and TRBJ1-2, reads GAGVSQSPRYKVTKRGQDVALRCDPISGHVSLYWYRQALGQGPEFLTYFNYEAQQDKSGLPNDRFSAERPEGSISTLTIQRTEQRDSAMYRCASSLGTGGRNGYTFGSGTRLTVV.